These T cell receptor beta chains were read from a single sample in a study of radiotherapy plus CTLA-4 blockade in lung cancer. The repertoire was sequenced with immunoSEQ multiplex PCR; TCRdb's copy has only in-frame clones and lacks some. The table includes about 100,000 clones, 80% to 90% detected once. The sequencing here drew on peripheral blood, taken from a patient treated with radiotherapy plus ipilimumab. The receptors shown here come from a human donor with non-small cell lung cancer who had stable disease on radiotherapy plus ipilimumab. Each CDR3 is given without its conserved first and last residue. Each record gives: J gene, V gene, CDR3 protein.

J gene: TRBJ2-3
V gene: TRBV6-6
CDR3 protein: ASSYSGGGSPDTQY

J gene: TRBJ2-5
V gene: TRBV7-8
CDR3 protein: ASSVQGYETQY

J gene: TRBJ1-1
V gene: TRBV6-1
CDR3 protein: ASGGLLTEAF

J gene: TRBJ2-7
V gene: TRBV6-6
CDR3 protein: ASSREGQGSYEQY

J gene: TRBJ2-3
V gene: TRBV27
CDR3 protein: ASTRRPGGTDTQY

J gene: TRBJ2-7
V gene: TRBV11-2
CDR3 protein: ASSSTDYEQY

J gene: TRBJ2-7
V gene: TRBV5-1
CDR3 protein: ASSSDTYEQY

J gene: TRBJ2-5
V gene: TRBV5-6
CDR3 protein: ASSLGSYQATQY

J gene: TRBJ2-7
V gene: TRBV18
CDR3 protein: ASSPQRTGNTYEQY

J gene: TRBJ1-6
V gene: TRBV5-5
CDR3 protein: ASSLWGRSPLH

J gene: TRBJ1-3
V gene: TRBV5-4
CDR3 protein: ASSPGGGPFSGNTIY

J gene: TRBJ2-5
V gene: TRBV5-6
CDR3 protein: ASSWGIAGGRGETQY

J gene: TRBJ2-7
V gene: TRBV28
CDR3 protein: ASSPSHWSSYEQY

J gene: TRBJ2-3
V gene: TRBV7-6
CDR3 protein: ASSLKAQSADTQY

J gene: TRBJ1-1
V gene: TRBV9
CDR3 protein: ASRSRENTEAF

J gene: TRBJ1-5
V gene: TRBV15
CDR3 protein: ATRQGARDQPQH

J gene: TRBJ1-3
V gene: TRBV6-6
CDR3 protein: ASSGQVSGNTIY

J gene: TRBJ1-2
V gene: TRBV5-1
CDR3 protein: ASSLRRQGEGGYT

J gene: TRBJ2-2
V gene: TRBV2
CDR3 protein: ASTGGTVNTGELF

J gene: TRBJ1-6
V gene: TRBV2
CDR3 protein: ASTDRPTRYNSPLH

J gene: TRBJ2-1
V gene: TRBV29-1
CDR3 protein: SSWDRGRRNEQF

J gene: TRBJ2-7
V gene: TRBV6-1
CDR3 protein: ASSAGGWQY

J gene: TRBJ2-5
V gene: TRBV9
CDR3 protein: ASSVGNSPRETQY

J gene: TRBJ2-1
V gene: TRBV9
CDR3 protein: ASSPGLAVASSYNEQF

J gene: TRBJ2-1
V gene: TRBV13
CDR3 protein: ASSSRREGPEQF

J gene: TRBJ2-3
V gene: TRBV6-4
CDR3 protein: ASSFYLTSTDTQY

J gene: TRBJ2-7
V gene: TRBV10-2
CDR3 protein: ASSERGPGRQEQY

J gene: TRBJ1-1
V gene: TRBV5-1
CDR3 protein: ASSLWTGGTEAF

J gene: TRBJ2-6
V gene: TRBV7-8
CDR3 protein: ASSPTGLAGPSGANVLT

J gene: TRBJ2-3
V gene: TRBV5-1
CDR3 protein: ASSLTGTDTQY

J gene: TRBJ1-4
V gene: TRBV2
CDR3 protein: ASTVGSTNEKLF

J gene: TRBJ2-1
V gene: TRBV5-7
CDR3 protein: ASSLELGGRVEQF

J gene: TRBJ2-1
V gene: TRBV19
CDR3 protein: ASSIGGLAGNNEQF

J gene: TRBJ2-2
V gene: TRBV5-6
CDR3 protein: ASSFGTGVRELF

J gene: TRBJ1-4
V gene: TRBV2
CDR3 protein: ASSGEQTFEKLF

J gene: TRBJ1-5
V gene: TRBV18
CDR3 protein: ASSRTRGPEQPQH

J gene: TRBJ2-3
V gene: TRBV2
CDR3 protein: ASSVSRDRSTDTQY

J gene: TRBJ2-2
V gene: TRBV9
CDR3 protein: ASSSSPTALAGELF

J gene: TRBJ2-1
V gene: TRBV11-1
CDR3 protein: ASGGGAREQF

J gene: TRBJ1-6
V gene: TRBV27
CDR3 protein: ASSFGVSYNSPLH

J gene: TRBJ1-5
V gene: TRBV6-5
CDR3 protein: ASSLSLRGDQPQH

J gene: TRBJ2-3
V gene: TRBV29-1
CDR3 protein: SARRYGTDTQY

J gene: TRBJ2-2
V gene: TRBV9
CDR3 protein: ASSVRTDTGELF

J gene: TRBJ2-1
V gene: TRBV29-1
CDR3 protein: SVSGRRLGEQF

J gene: TRBJ2-3
V gene: TRBV6-4
CDR3 protein: ASMSGLATNTQY

J gene: TRBJ1-5
V gene: TRBV5-6
CDR3 protein: ASSLGVTQPQH

J gene: TRBJ1-5
V gene: TRBV15
CDR3 protein: ATSRDHTTRNNQPQH

J gene: TRBJ1-1
V gene: TRBV7-9
CDR3 protein: ASRRGGNTEAF

J gene: TRBJ2-1
V gene: TRBV27
CDR3 protein: ASSLMGQPNNEQF

J gene: TRBJ2-3
V gene: TRBV5-4
CDR3 protein: ASSLVAGGISTDTQY

J gene: TRBJ1-5
V gene: TRBV21-1
CDR3 protein: ASSKLRGSSNQPQH

J gene: TRBJ2-5
V gene: TRBV18
CDR3 protein: ASSPKQTQY

J gene: TRBJ2-3
V gene: TRBV11-2
CDR3 protein: ASSFDLAGGQRTQY

J gene: TRBJ2-7
V gene: TRBV9
CDR3 protein: ASSERDRGQLYEQY